One and the same sample provided the 5 T cell receptor beta chains below, sequenced in a study of blood T cells in healthy people across ages. Using a J-beta primer mix together with a sample-barcoded 5' primer, a second PCR was run for about 7 to 12 cycles. TCRdb processed the 5' RACE reads anew with MiXCR; each CDR3 protein has one entry. The sample lists hundreds of thousands of distinct CDR3 sequences, more than 20% occurring once. The sample was also reused in another study, on T cells of mothers and their children.

Source material: blood. These receptors were taken from a boy aged 5-17 years in good health.

This clonotype was counted only a few times. The V gene is TRBV7-2, the J gene TRBJ2-2; TRBD1 matches at 7 bases. The germline CDR1 and CDR2 sequences are SGHTA and FQGNSA. The CDR3 is 19 amino acids. After removal of 3 bases from V and 6 bases from J, the junction contained 19 bases not matched to a gene. CDR3 residues: CASSFVHRGQGVWSGELFF. CDR3 nucleotides: TGTGCCAGCAGCTTTGTTCACAGGGGTCAGGGGGTTTGGTCCGGGGAGCTGTTTTTT. Full variable domain (outside the CDR3, taken from reference TRBV7-2 and TRBJ2-2): GAGVSQSPSNKVTEKGKDVELRCDPISGHTALYWYRQSLGQGLEFLIYFQGNSAPDKSGLPSDRFSAERTGGSVSTLTIQRTQQEDSAVYLCASSFVHRGQGVWSGELFFGEGSRLTVL.

On this clonotype: The germline gene is not matched at one end of the junction; a read error may be the cause. The chain has TRBV28 and TRBJ2-1; 9 nucleotides align to TRBD2. Germline V gene lookup returns CDR1 MDHEN and CDR2 SYDVKM. This CDR3 spans 15 amino acids. The CDR3 sequence: CASSFPSGDNNVQFF. In nucleotides, the CDR3 is TGTGCCAGCAGTTTTCCTAGCGGGGATAACAATGTGCAGTTCTTC.

The CDR3 nucleotides are TGTGCCAGCAGCCGACCTCCGGGACAGGGTACAGATACGCAGTATTTT. Residues: CASSRPPGQGTDTQYF. This chain connects TRBV6-5 to TRBJ2-3, with 9 bases matching TRBD1. The V segment lost 6 bases and the J segment 3 bases; nucleotides outside the gene matches: 10. CDR3 length: 16 residues. Germline V gene sequence: CDR1 MNHEY, CDR2 SVGAGI.

The chain joins TRBV11-1 to TRBJ2-5, with 11 bases aligning to TRBD1. The J call could be wrong; TRBJ2-1 is a better fit for the DNA end. The CDR3 is 15 amino acids. Germline V gene data show CDR1 as SGHAT and CDR2 as FQDESV (reference sequence). CDR3 bases: TGTGCCAGCAGCTACGGACAGGGGGCGTCGCTCGAGCAGTTCTTC. This codes for CASSYGQGASLEQFF.

In its sample, this clonotype was seen many times. The chain is built from TRBV5-6 and TRBJ2-7, with TRBD2 identical over 8 bases. The CDR3 runs to 14 residues. The germline V gene has CDR1 SGHDT and CDR2 YYEEEE. The ends lost 0 bases at V and 3 bases at J; junction bases unmatched: 2. In DNA form, the CDR3 reads TGTGCCAGCAGCTTGGCGGGGGGGCTCTACGAGCAGTACTTC. It translates to CASSLAGGLYEQYF.